Listed here are 11 T cell receptor beta chains from one sample, sequenced in a study of a mutant IDH1 vaccine in newly diagnosed glioma. This sample's time point: baseline, week 1 (first vaccination visit). Treatment of the sample: pre-vaccination baseline after standard-of-care therapy. Here immunoSEQ multiplex PCR was the method, and the copy in TCRdb shows in-frame clones only, minus some. The data show roughly 19,000 clones, over 75% seen once. Sequenced here: PBMCs, sampled from a glioma patient treated with radiotherapy, temozolomide or both. The receptors derive from a man aged 40-50 years with glioma.

The rearrangement uses TRBV10-3 and TRBJ1-3; D might be TRBD1 (6 bases). V gave up 5 bases and J gave up 0 bases, with 11 bases separating them. Looked up from germline, CDR1 is ENHRY and CDR2 is SYGVKD. This CDR3 contains 15 residues. DNA of the CDR3: TGTGCCATCAGTCCAAGGACAGCCTCTGGAAACACCATATATTTT. Protein product: CAISPRTASGNTIYF.

The gene calls are TRBV7-6 and TRBJ2-7; D remains unclear. Germline V gene sequence: CDR1 SGHVS, CDR2 FNYEAQ. Trimming removed 1 base at V and 0 bases at J, with 16 bases between. The CDR3 runs to 17 residues. The CDR3 here is CASSLDSQPDSSYEQYF. The CDR3 DNA reads TGTGCCAGCAGCTTAGACTCACAACCCGATAGCTCCTACGAGCAGTACTTC. The full variable domain, completed using reference TRBV7-6 and TRBJ2-7, is GAGVSQSPRYKVTKRGQDVALRCDPISGHVSLYWYRQALGQGPEFLTYFNYEAQQDKSGLPNDRFSAERPEGSISTLTIQRTEQRDSAMYRCASSLDSQPDSSYEQYFGPGTRLTVT.

The chain couples TRBV14 to TRBJ1-1; TRBD1 might be the D (5 bases). The CDR3 consists of 13 residues. CDR1 is SGHDN, CDR2 FVKESK, per germline. V was trimmed by 6 bases and J by 7 bases, leaving 15 bases between them. CDR3 DNA: TGTGCCAGCAGTGAACAGCGACAGAGTGAAGCTTTCTTT. Residues: CASSEQRQSEAFF. Supplemented by reference TRBV14 and TRBJ1-1, the full variable domain reads EAGVTQFPSHSVIEKGQTVTLRCDPISGHDNLYWYRRVMGKEIKFLLHFVKESKQDESGMPNNRFLAERTGGTYSTLKVQPAELEDSGVYFCASSEQRQSEAFFGQGTRLTVV.

The chain joins TRBV4-1 to TRBJ1-1; D may be TRBD1 (5 bases). The CDR3 extends over 13 amino acids. From germline, CDR1 is MGHRA and CDR2 YSYEKL. Trimming cost V 4 bases and J 7 bases, with 13 bases left between them. The CDR3 DNA follows: TGCGCCAGCAGCCCCAGACAGCTAGATGAAGCTTTCTTT. It translates to CASSPRQLDEAFF.

This chain uses TRBV5-8 with TRBJ2-7; D might be TRBD1 (7 bases). Germline V gene sequence: CDR1 SGHTS, CDR2 YDEGEE. The CDR3 spans 14 residues. Between the trimmed V and J ends, which lost 3 bases and 2 bases, there was a span of 12 bases. The CDR3 spells CASSYAGQTYEQYV. In DNA form, the CDR3 reads TGTGCCAGCAGCTACGCGGGACAGACCTACGAGCAGTACGTC.

The chain is built from TRBV6-5 and TRBJ1-1; the D gene is possibly TRBD1 (6 bases). The germline V and J ends were trimmed by 5 bases and 10 bases, with 20 bases remaining between them. This CDR3 is 14 amino acids long. Germline V gene lookup returns CDR1 MNHEY and CDR2 SVGAGI. The CDR3 DNA reads TGTGCCAGCAGTGCACCAGGTACAGGGAAAAGAGCTTTCTTT. Translating gives CASSAPGTGKRAFF.

The V call is TRBV4-3, the J call TRBJ2-3, with TRBD1 identical over 8 bases. J gave up 1 base and V 3 bases, and 6 bases lay outside the gene matches. This CDR3 spans 16 amino acids. Germline assignment: CDR1 LGHNA and CDR2 YSLEER. The CDR3 region has the DNA TGCGCCAGCAGCCAGGACGGGACAGGAGGCACAGATACGCAGTATTTT. As protein: CASSQDGTGGTDTQYF.

This sequence joins TRBV6-5 and TRBJ1-1, with a tentative D call TRBD1 (6 bases). CDR3 length equals 14 residues. Germline-derived CDR1 and CDR2 are MNHEY and SVGAGI. V was cut by 8 bases and J by 6 bases, with 19 bases left in between. The CDR3 reads CASRWGQPSAEAFF. The DNA for the CDR3 is TGTGCCAGCCGCTGGGGGCAGCCCAGCGCTGAAGCTTTCTTT.

V and J are TRBV5-6 and TRBJ1-2; D is ambiguous. Deletions cut 5 bases from V and 4 bases from J, with 21 bases between. The germline V gene encodes CDR1 SGHDT and CDR2 YYEEEE. The CDR3 is 16 amino acids. CDR3 amino acids: CASSHSGRAYGYGYTF. CDR3 DNA: TGTGCCAGCAGTCATAGTGGACGGGCATATGGCTATGGCTACACCTTC.

This chain uses TRBV28 with TRBJ2-7; D may be TRBD2 (5 bases). From germline, CDR1 is MDHEN and CDR2 SYDVKM. Deletions cut 2 bases from V and 0 bases from J, with 32 bases between. CDR3 length: 22 residues. CDR3 loop: CASSLPWPGLKDTGPSSYEQYF. The CDR3, as DNA: TGTGCCAGCAGTTTACCCTGGCCTGGACTGAAAGACACTGGCCCCTCCTCCTACGAGCAGTACTTC.

This clone appeared a few times. The chain joins TRBV6-5 to TRBJ1-2; D perhaps matches TRBD1 (6 bases). The CDR3 length is 12 residues. Trimming removed 11 bases from V and 2 bases from J, with 12 bases in between. CDR1 and CDR2 (germline): MNHEY, SVGAGI. CDR3 nucleotide sequence: TGTGCCGCTACGACAGGAAACTATGGCTACACCTTC. It translates to CAATTGNYGYTF.